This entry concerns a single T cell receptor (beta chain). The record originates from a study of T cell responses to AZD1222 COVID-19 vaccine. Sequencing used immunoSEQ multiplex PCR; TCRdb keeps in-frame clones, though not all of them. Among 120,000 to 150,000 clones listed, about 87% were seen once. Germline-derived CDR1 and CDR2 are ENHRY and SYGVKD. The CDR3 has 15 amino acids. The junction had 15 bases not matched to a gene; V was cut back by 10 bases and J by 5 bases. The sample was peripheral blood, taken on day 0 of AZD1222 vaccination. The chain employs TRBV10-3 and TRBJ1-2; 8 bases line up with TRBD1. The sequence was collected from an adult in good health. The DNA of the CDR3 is TGTGCCACCACCCAGAATCAGGGGGCACTGTATGGCTACACCTTC. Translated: CATTQNQGALYGYTF.